This T cell receptor beta chain was documented in a study of OX40 agonist ivuxolimab in advanced cancers. The wider study: Partial responses were recorded for three patients, including one with hepatocellular carcinoma and two with cutaneous melanoma. Study observations and caveats: Clones of CD4+ and CD8+ blood T cells grew by week 6 at doses of 0.1 to 3.0 mg/kg.

The CDR3 covers 14 residues. Unmatched junction bases numbered 3, after V lost 2 bases and J lost 7 bases. Germline lookup yields CDR1 SGHTA and CDR2 FQGTGA. Worth noting for this clone: Its antigen is as yet unknown.

Profiling relied on immunoSEQ multiplex PCR, and the TCRdb table lists in-frame clones only, not all of them. The repertoire holds some 80,000 clones, about 84% seen once, with 6.5% to 7.5% in the top ten. The TCR was taken from an adult with an advanced solid tumor such as melanoma, head and neck, liver or kidney cancer. The source material was CD4+ or CD8+ T cells sorted from blood, sampled in a trial of the OX40 agonist ivuxolimab. The chain couples TRBV7-3 to TRBJ2-1; 9 bases agree with TRBD2. This chain's CDR3 is CASSLASGANEQFF. The CDR3 DNA reads TGTGCCAGCAGCTTAGCTAGCGGGGCAAATGAGCAGTTCTTC. The whole variable domain, remainder taken from reference TRBV7-3 and TRBJ2-1, is GAGVSQTPSNKVTEKGKYVELRCDPISGHTALYWYRQSLGQGPEFLIYFQGTGAADDSGLPNDRFFAVRPEGSVSTLKIQRTERGDSAVYLCASSLASGANEQFFGPGTRLTVL.